Listed below are T cell receptor beta chains from one sample, sequenced in a study of CD8 T cells in Susac syndrome. TCRdb re-analysed the immunoSEQ multiplex PCR reads in MiXCR, keeping a single row per CDR3 protein. Found here are around 170,000 distinct CDR3 sequences, approximately 96% of them singletons; the top ten hold roughly 0.098%. Sequenced material: CD4+ T cells from PBMCs. The origin of the receptors is a human donor with Susac syndrome. CDR3s include the opening cysteine and the closing phenylalanine or tryptophan. A D gene is named only where the DNA matches it firmly. Clone size is stated in some rows and not others, as once, few, many or a class when expanded.

TRBJ2-3 TRBV6-2/TRBV6-3 . . . CASSSSESTQYF
TRBJ1-6 TRBV3-1 . . TGTGCCAGCAGCCGCCAACAGGGAGGTTCACCCCTCCACTTT CASSRQQGGSPLHF
TRBJ1-1 TRBV14 once TRBD1 TGTGCCAGCAGCGACTTCGGGACAGTTAACACTGAAGCTTTCTTT CASSDFGTVNTEAFF
TRBJ1-2 TRBV5-1 . . TGCGCCAGCAGGGTTGTCGGGACACCTAACTATGGCTACACCTTC CASRVVGTPNYGYTF
TRBJ2-2 TRBV6-6 once . TGTGCCAGCAGGACTAATTTGATCACCGGGGAGCTGTTTTTT CASRTNLITGELFF
TRBJ2-5 TRBV7-6 . . TGTGCCAGCAGCTCAATGTCGGGGAGCGTGGAGACCCAGTACTTC CASSSMSGSVETQYF
TRBJ1-1 TRBV29-1 . . TGCAGCGTTGACCGGCGCTTGAACACTGAAGCTTTCTTT CSVDRRLNTEAFF
TRBJ2-5 TRBV20-1 . TRBD1 TGCAGTGCTAGTATTCCGGGACAGGCCCAAGAGACCCAGTACTTC CSASIPGQAQETQYF
TRBJ2-7 TRBV5-4 . TRBD2 TGTGCCAGCAGCTTTCGTGGGGGGGTGTACGAGCAGTACTTC CASSFRGGVYEQYF
TRBJ1-2 TRBV4-3 . TRBD1 TGCGCCAGCAGCCAAGATTGGACAGGGGGAGGCTACACCTTC CASSQDWTGGGYTF
TRBJ2-7 TRBV20-1 . . TGCAGTGCTTCCGACCACTACGAGCAGTACTTC CSASDHYEQYF
TRBJ2-3 TRBV5-4 . . TGTGCCAGCAGCTTGGACCCCACAGATACGCAGTATTTT CASSLDPTDTQYF
TRBJ2-7 TRBV28 once . TGTGCCAGCAGTACCCGGACATTTTCCTACGAGCAGTACTTC CASSTRTFSYEQYF
TRBJ1-2 TRBV4-1 . . TGCGCCAGCAGCCAAGACGGGGGTATCTTCTATGGCTACACCTTC CASSQDGGIFYGYTF